Listed below are T cell receptor beta chains from one sample, sequenced in a study of cytomegalovirus exposure and HLA in healthy donors. Using immunoSEQ multiplex PCR, the repertoire was profiled, and TCRdb retains in-frame clones only, with some absent. The sample lists 85,000 to 130,000 clones; 82% were seen once. Material: PBMCs. The receptors were sampled from a man aged 50-59 years in good health and CMV-seronegative. CDR3s leave out the opening cysteine and the closing phenylalanine or tryptophan. Rows may omit the clone size; those that give it use once, few, many or a size class.

V	length	J	size	CDR3
TRBV18	15	TRBJ1-4	NA	ASSLGALPGTNEKLF
TRBV18	12	TRBJ2-6	NA	ASWTGAGANVLT
TRBV15	14	TRBJ1-5	NA	ATSRAHGGIKQPQH
TRBV5-1	12	TRBJ1-5	NA	ASSLEGGGQPQH
TRBV5-6	13	TRBJ2-5	NA	ASSLRLDRRETQY
TRBV12-5	15	TRBJ1-5	NA	ASGLVLEGMGNQPQH
TRBV18	15	TRBJ2-2	NA	ASSPPAEGSGTGELF
TRBV15	15	TRBJ1-2	few	ATSIRGYGNQRVGYT
TRBV7-9	13	TRBJ2-7	once	ASSLGGQGTYEQY
TRBV7-2	13	TRBJ2-3	NA	ASSPRGPSTDTQY
TRBV5-1	12	TRBJ1-1	NA	ASSLGQADTEAF
TRBV7-2	12	TRBJ1-4	NA	ASSPRVVGEKLF
TRBV29-1	13	TRBJ2-1	NA	SVRLAGGPSNEQF
TRBV10-3	10	TRBJ1-6	NA	AISESTSPLH
TRBV5-1	13	TRBJ2-2	NA	ASSLGGPGTGELF
TRBV7-2	15	TRBJ2-4	NA	ASSFGQALLAKNIQY
TRBV19	14	TRBJ2-5	NA	ASSVLGIPYQEAQY
TRBV2	12	TRBJ1-2	NA	ASIFGQGMEGYT
TRBV25-1	12	TRBJ2-1	NA	ASSQTGPYNEQF
TRBV4-2	14	TRBJ1-1	few	ASSTLLSAGRTEAF
TRBV5-4	14	TRBJ2-3	NA	ASSLGRGAVTDTQY
TRBV20-1	9	TRBJ2-5	NA	SARERETQY
TRBV6-1	13	TRBJ2-7	once	ASSVQGQDLYEQY
TRBV5-8	12	TRBJ1-6	NA	ASSAGTGTSPLH
TRBV27	12	NA	NA	ASSSGRTVYEQY
TRBV5-1	12	TRBJ2-2	once	ASSLTRDTGELF